The present TCR beta chain was sequenced within a study of spatial heterogeneity in lung cancer. Study summary: Mean representation of each unique TCR and UMI combination in the raw reads exceeded nine occurrences.

CDR1 and CDR2 from the germline V gene are MNHEY and SMNVEV (reference sequence). CDR3 size: 14 residues. Between the trimmed V and J ends, which lost 2 bases and 2 bases, there was a span of 8 bases. Unique molecular identifiers, one per molecule, were present on every TCR cDNA molecule. TCRdb ran MiXCR on the 5' RACE reads and lists one entry per CDR3 protein. The table shows almost 75,000 distinct CDR3 sequences, with roughly 14% occurring only once. Findings of the study overall: Detection of ubiquitous tumor TCRs in blood was higher at resection than follow-up.

Indicated time point: sample taken at primary tumor resection. Unsorted whole RNA from tumor, nontumor lung or frozen PBMC underwent sequencing. Untreated early-stage non-small cell lung cancer patients, fewer than 85 in total, were the donors. As regards this clonotype: The antigen is not known.

The receptor comes from a male donor with early-stage non-small cell lung cancer. J is TRBJ2-3 and V is TRBV27, with D unclear. The sample here was PBMCs, taken at surgery. The CDR3 coding sequence is TGTGCCAGCAGTTTACCCCGACCCACAGATACGCAGTATTTT. Translation gives CASSLPRPTDTQYF.